These 21 T cell receptor beta chains were all obtained from the same sample, sequenced in a study of T cell responses to AZD1222 COVID-19 vaccine. Only in-frame clones appear in the TCRdb table, and some are missing; sequencing was by immunoSEQ multiplex PCR. The sample records about 140,000 clones, 85% to 95% being singletons. This material consisted of peripheral blood, taken after recovery from COVID-19. These receptor sequences come from an adult who had recovered from COVID-19.

This chain joins TRBV5-6 and TRBJ2-6; D remains ambiguous. The V gene lost 1 base and the J gene lost 0 bases, with 11 bases spanning the gap. Germline loops: CDR1 SGHDT, CDR2 YYEEEE. This CDR3 region has 17 residues. CDR3 amino acids: CASSLPERASGANVLTF. CDR3 DNA: TGTGCCAGCAGCTTGCCAGAAAGGGCCTCTGGGGCCAACGTCCTGACTTTC. The entire variable domain, with the rest obtained from reference TRBV5-6 and TRBJ2-6, is as follows: DAGVTQSPTHLIKTRGQQVTLRCSPKSGHDTVSWYQQALGQGPQFIFQYYEEEERQRGNFPDRFSGHQFPNYSSELNVNALLLGDSALYLCASSLPERASGANVLTFGAGSRLTVL.

This chain joins TRBV19 and TRBJ1-1; TRBD1 matches 7 bases. CDR1 LNHDA and CDR2 SQIVND come from the germline V gene (reference sequence). The CDR3 runs to 14 residues. The junction had 4 bases not matched to a gene; V was cut back by 5 bases and J by 1 base. The CDR3 DNA reads TGTGCCAGTAGTCAACAGGGGTCGAACACTGAAGCTTTCTTT. It is translated as CASSQQGSNTEAFF.

The chain employs TRBV7-8 and TRBJ2-5, with 7 bases lining up with TRBD1. This CDR3 spans 15 amino acids. Germline V lookup: CDR1 SGHVS, CDR2 FQNEAQ. V lost 5 bases, J lost 5 bases, and 11 bases stayed unmatched. The CDR3 sequence: CASSDRQGRFETQYF. The CDR3 region has the DNA TGTGCCAGCAGCGACCGACAGGGACGTTTTGAGACCCAGTACTTC.

The chain links TRBV27 to TRBJ1-1; tentatively, D is TRBD1 (6 bases). V gave up 6 bases and J gave up 1 base, with 9 bases separating them. CDR1 is MNHEY and CDR2 is SMNVEV in the germline V gene (reference sequence). The CDR3 sequence is 13 residues long. The CDR3 coding sequence is TGTGCCAGCAGGGGAGGGGGGAACACTGAAGCTTTCTTT. It codes for CASRGGGNTEAFF.

V gene TRBV28 combines with J gene TRBJ2-7, with 10 bases aligning to TRBD1. The CDR3 runs 16 residues. J was trimmed by 6 bases and V by 6 bases; bases with no gene match: 14. Germline V lookup: CDR1 MDHEN, CDR2 SYDVKM. The CDR3 DNA follows: TGTGCCAGCAGCTCACCCGGGACAGGGGTCCGCCTCGAGCAGTACTTC. Amino acid sequence: CASSSPGTGVRLEQYF.

The rearrangement uses TRBV19 and TRBJ2-1, with unresolved D. V lost 2 bases, J lost 7 bases, and 18 bases lay in between. The length of the CDR3 is 16 residues. Germline V CDR1 and CDR2: LNHDA, SQIVND (reference sequence). Here the CDR3 DNA reads TGTGCCAGTAGTATATATGCTAGTCGTAAGGAAAATGAGCAGTTCTTC. As protein: CASSIYASRKENEQFF.

This sequence joins TRBV19 and TRBJ2-1, with D possibly called TRBD1 or TRBD2 (6 bases each). Trimming cost V 3 bases and J 3 bases, with 12 bases left between them. Germline CDR1 and CDR2: LNHDA and SQIVND (reference sequence). There are 15 residues in the CDR3. CDR3 in DNA: TGTGCCAGTAGTATTCGTCGGGGGCACTACAATGAGCAGTTCTTC. It codes for CASSIRRGHYNEQFF.

The CDR3 here is CASRVAGGPIYEQYF. DNA for the CDR3: TGCGCCAGCAGAGTAGCGGGAGGCCCAATTTACGAGCAGTACTTC. The chain links TRBV10-2 to TRBJ2-7; 10 bases match TRBD2. Per germline, CDR1 WSHSY and CDR2 SAAADI. The CDR3 extends over 15 amino acids. The trim removed 6 bases at V and 4 bases at J, leaving 9 bases unmatched.

The CDR3 coding sequence is TGTGCCAGCAGTTACAGGACCGTGAACACTGAAGCTTTCTTT. This sequence encodes CASSYRTVNTEAFF. The genes are TRBV6-5 and TRBJ1-1; no clear D gene. V was pared by 2 bases and J by 0 bases, with 7 bases between. The CDR3 extends over 14 amino acids. Per germline, CDR1 MNHEY and CDR2 SVGAGI.

Only one count was recorded for this clone. This chain uses TRBV7-3 with TRBJ2-7; D uncertain. Trimming removed 1 base at V and 2 bases at J, with 12 bases between. There are 15 residues in the CDR3. Germline lookup yields CDR1 SGHTA and CDR2 FQGTGA. In DNA, the CDR3 is TGTGCCAGCAGCTTAAAACCGGGCCTGCCCTACGAGCAGTACTTC. Its protein is CASSLKPGLPYEQYF.

The gene calls are TRBV29-1 and TRBJ2-5; TRBD2 matches 13 bases. The CDR3 has 14 residues. J was trimmed by 0 bases and V by 6 bases; bases with no gene match: 1. CDR1 and CDR2 from the germline V gene are SQVTM and ANQGSEA. CDR3: CSVGTSGNQETQYF. The CDR3 DNA follows: TGCAGCGTCGGGACTAGCGGGAACCAAGAGACCCAGTACTTC.

The rearrangement links TRBV27 to TRBJ2-1, with a tentative D call TRBD1 (6 bases). Germline V lookup: CDR1 MNHEY, CDR2 SMNVEV (reference sequence). V gave up 6 bases and J gave up 10 bases, with 13 bases separating them. The CDR3 covers 12 residues. This CDR3 reads CASRIGGQEQFF. The CDR3 coding sequence is TGTGCCAGCAGGATAGGGGGACAAGAGCAGTTCTTC.

The J gene is TRBJ2-2, the V gene TRBV14; D possibly corresponds to TRBD1 (6 bases). The V and J ends lost 3 bases and 1 base respectively, with 12 bases between them. Germline V gives CDR1 SGHDN, CDR2 FVKESK. The CDR3 sequence is 16 residues long. DNA for the CDR3: TGTGCCAGCAGCCAGCATACAGGGCTGAACACCGGGGAGCTGTTTTTT. Amino acids: CASSQHTGLNTGELFF.

This clone was seen once. The chain recombines TRBV9 with TRBJ2-5; TRBD1 might be the D (5 bases). Trimming stripped 0 bases from V and 2 bases from J, with 11 bases between. The CDR3 extends over 15 amino acids. Germline CDR1 SGDLS, CDR2 YYNGEE. The CDR3 region is CASSVATTDQETQYF. The CDR3 coding sequence is TGTGCCAGCAGCGTAGCTACGACAGATCAAGAGACCCAGTACTTC. The variable domain in full, completed from reference TRBV9 and TRBJ2-5, reads DSGVTQTPKHLITATGQRVTLRCSPRSGDLSVYWYQQSLDQGLQFLIQYYNGEERAKGNILERFSAQQFPDLHSELNLSSLELGDSALYFCASSVATTDQETQYFGPGTRLLVL.

J is TRBJ1-6 and V is TRBV5-1; D gene ambiguous. Germline values: CDR1 SGHRS, CDR2 YFSETQ. The CDR3 is 14 amino acids. V gave up 4 bases and J gave up 7 bases, with 12 bases separating them. The CDR3 region has the DNA TGCGCCAGCAGCGATTGGCGGGCGAATTCACCCCTCCACTTT. Its translation is CASSDWRANSPLHF.

The chain uses TRBV28 and TRBJ2-5; 7 bases fit TRBD2. CDR3 size: 16 residues. After removal of 2 bases from V and 4 bases from J, the junction contained 10 bases not matched to a gene. Germline V lookup: CDR1 MDHEN, CDR2 SYDVKM. The CDR3 nucleotides read TGTGCCAGCAGTTTAAGGGCGGGAGTTGGGGTAGAGACCCAGTACTTC. It encodes CASSLRAGVGVETQYF.

The chain uses TRBV9 and TRBJ2-3; possibly TRBD2 for D (6 bases). This CDR3 has 16 amino acids. Per germline, CDR1 SGDLS and CDR2 YYNGEE. V lost 0 bases, J lost 0 bases, and 11 bases lay in between. The CDR3 nucleotides read TGTGCCAGCAGCGTAGGGGCGGGACTTAGCACAGATACGCAGTATTTT. Its protein is CASSVGAGLSTDTQYF.

CDR3 DNA: TGTGCCAGCAAGGGCCAAAGCTACGAGCAGTACTTC. Its translation: CASKGQSYEQYF. The genes are TRBV6-5 and TRBJ2-7; D gene ambiguous. V dropped 7 bases and J dropped 3 bases, with 10 bases sitting between them. This CDR3 has 12 residues. Germline assignment: CDR1 MNHEY and CDR2 SVGAGI.

V gene TRBV19 combines with J gene TRBJ2-7, with 7 bases that match TRBD2. Germline V gives CDR1 LNHDA, CDR2 SQIVND (reference sequence). V gave up 11 bases and J gave up 0 bases; unmatched junction bases: 7. This CDR3 comprises 13 residues. The CDR3 spells CASGASGSYEQYF. The CDR3, as DNA: TGTGCCTCCGGGGCTAGCGGCTCCTACGAGCAGTACTTC.

The chain carries TRBV19 and TRBJ2-1; weak D call: TRBD2 (6 bases). This CDR3 is 13 amino acids long. Germline loops: CDR1 LNHDA, CDR2 SQIVND (reference sequence). Between the trimmed V and J ends, which lost 8 bases and 5 bases, there was a span of 13 bases. The DNA for the CDR3 is TGTGCCAGTGTGGGGGACTTACACAATGAGCAGTTCTTC. It encodes CASVGDLHNEQFF. The whole variable domain, filled in from reference TRBV19 and TRBJ2-1, reads DGGITQSPKYLFRKEGQNVTLSCEQNLNHDAMYWYRQDPGQGLRLIYYSQIVNDFQKGDIAEGYSVSREKKESFPLTVTSAQKNPTAFYLCASVGDLHNEQFFGPGTRLTVL.

Regarding this clone: Other DNA sequences in this sample translate to the same CDR3. This chain uses TRBV7-3 with TRBJ2-7, with D perhaps TRBD1 or TRBD2 (6 bases each). Per the germline V gene, CDR1 is SGHTA and CDR2 is FQGTGA. CDR3 size: 13 residues. Trimming left V 2 bases short and J 6 bases short, with 11 bases between. In nucleotides, the CDR3 is TGTGCCAGCAGCTTAGAGGGGGGTGGCGAGCAGTACTTC. Protein: CASSLEGGGEQYF.